A selection of T cell receptor beta chains follows, all from one sample in a study of cytomegalovirus exposure and HLA in healthy donors. TCRdb's copy holds only in-frame clones and misses some; the assay was immunoSEQ multiplex PCR. The repertoire includes about 280,000 clones, approximately 90% of them detected once, and about 2.3% sits in the top ten. Sequenced input: PBMCs. Source of these receptors: a woman between 18 and 29 years old in good health and CMV-seronegative. The CDR3 runs from the conserved cysteine through the conserved F or W. Fields, in order: clone size, V gene, J gene, D gene, CDR3 length, CDR3 DNA, CDR3 protein. The D gene is left open where the match is weak. Rows give clone size only sometimes, using once, few, many, or a class for an expanded clone.

once,TRBV5-1,TRBJ2-5,TRBD1,15,TGCGCCAGCAGCTTGGACGACAGGGCCGCTGAGACCCAGTACTTC,CASSLDDRAAETQYF
once,TRBV7-8,TRBJ1-4,-,12,TGTGCCAGACGCCGACATAATGAAAAACTGTTTTTT,CARRRHNEKLFF
-,TRBV27,TRBJ2-7,TRBD1,15,TGTGCCAGCAGTCCCGAGGGGACAGGTCCCTACGAGCAGTACTTC,CASSPEGTGPYEQYF
-,TRBV7-9,TRBJ2-3,-,12,TGTTCCAGCAGCTTTTACACAGATACGCAGTATTTT,CSSSFYTDTQYF
few,TRBV7-6,TRBJ1-5,-,13,TGTGCCAGCAGCAAGGGGGTCAATCAGCCCCAGCATTTT,CASSKGVNQPQHF
-,TRBV30,TRBJ1-5,TRBD1,15,TGTGCCTGGAGTGCTGAAGGACAGGGCAATCAGCCCCAGCATTTT,CAWSAEGQGNQPQHF
-,TRBV7-6,TRBJ2-5,TRBD2,16,TGTGCCAGCAGCTTAGTCTCCGGGGGGTCTAGGGAGACCCAGTACTTC,CASSLVSGGSRETQYF
-,TRBV7-9,TRBJ2-1,TRBD2,15,TGTGCCATCCCTCAACCGGGACTAGTCGCTGATGAGCAGTTCTTC,CAIPQPGLVADEQFF
-,TRBV6-1,TRBJ1-1,-,13,TGTGCCAGCAGGACACAGGCGAACACTGAAGCTTTCTTT,CASRTQANTEAFF
-,TRBV15,TRBJ2-3,-,12,TGTGCCACCAGCCGGTTCCCAGATACGCAGTATTTT,CATSRFPDTQYF
once,TRBV18,TRBJ2-5,TRBD2,16,TGTGCCAGCTCACCCTCTAGCGGGGGGCCAGGAGAGACCCAGTACTTC,CASSPSSGGPGETQYF
-,TRBV15,TRBJ2-7,-,13,TGTGCCACCAGCAGAGATTTAAGCCCTGAGCAGTACTTC,CATSRDLSPEQYF
-,TRBV7-9,TRBJ2-7,-,13,TGTGCCAGCAGTCCCGGGTACAACTACGAGCAGTACTTC,CASSPGYNYEQYF
-,TRBV9,TRBJ2-1,-,13,TGTGCCAGCAGCGTAGACACAGACAATGAGCAGTTCTTC,CASSVDTDNEQFF
-,TRBV9,TRBJ1-1,-,13,TGTGCCAGCAGCGTCGCCCAAGACGCCAGGGCTTTCTTT,CASSVAQDARAFF
-,TRBV7-2,TRBJ1-4,-,15,TGTGCCAGCGTCCCCTCAAGGTATTCGGGTGAAAAACTGTTTTTT,CASVPSRYSGEKLFF
few,TRBV7-8,TRBJ1-1,-,14,TGTGCCAGCAGCAAACAGGGCCTGGGGGCTGAAGCTTTCTTT,CASSKQGLGAEAFF
-,TRBV4-2,TRBJ2-7,TRBD1,14,TGTGCCAGCAGCCAACGACAGGGCCCCTACGAGCAGTACTTC,CASSQRQGPYEQYF
-,TRBV18,TRBJ1-5,TRBD1,14,TGTGCCAGCTCACAGACAGGGACGTATCAGCCCCAGCATTTT,CASSQTGTYQPQHF
once,TRBV18,TRBJ2-1,TRBD2,15,TGTGCCAGCTCACCAGGCAGCGGGGGGCAGAATGAGCAGTTCTTC,CASSPGSGGQNEQFF
once,TRBV7-3,TRBJ2-7,TRBD1,16,TGTGCCAGCAGCTTAGGATCCGGGACAGGGGGCTACGAGCAGTACTTC,CASSLGSGTGGYEQYF
once,TRBV5-4,TRBJ1-1,-,16,TGTGCCAGCAGCTTGGGGAGCATTTTCCCCTACACTGAAGCTTTCTTT,CASSLGSIFPYTEAFF
-,TRBV9,TRBJ1-2,TRBD1,15,TGTGCCAGCAGCGAGGTGCAGGGGGCGGGTGGTGGCTACACCTTC,CASSEVQGAGGGYTF
-,TRBV7-3,TRBJ2-1,-,15,TGTGCCAGCAGCCCGGGGGGCCCCTCAATTAATGAGCAGTTCTTC,CASSPGGPSINEQFF
-,TRBV9,TRBJ1-2,-,13,TGTGCCAGCAGCAGGGGCTCGGACTATGGCTACACCTTC,CASSRGSDYGYTF
-,TRBV2,TRBJ2-7,-,14,TGTGCCAGCAGAGACAGTGTTAGCTCCTACGAGCAGTACTTC,CASRDSVSSYEQYF
-,TRBV6-4,TRBJ2-5,TRBD2,19,TGTGCCAGCAGTGACTCGAAAGGGATCAGCGGGGGGGCCTATGAGACCCAGTACTTC,CASSDSKGISGGAYETQYF
-,TRBV4-2,TRBJ2-3,TRBD1,15,TGTGCCAGCAGCCGAAGGGGGCCCGGCACAGATACGCAGTATTTT,CASSRRGPGTDTQYF
-,TRBV21-1,TRBJ2-7,-,21,TGTGCCAGCAGCCCTCCGAAAGAGCGGGACAGGGTAAAGGGTTCCTCCTACGAGCAGTACTTC,CASSPPKERDRVKGSSYEQYF
-,TRBV29-1,TRBJ2-7,TRBD1,12,TGCAGCGTGGAGGACAGGGGATGGGAGCAGTACTTC,CSVEDRGWEQYF
-,TRBV13,TRBJ1-1,-,16,TGTGCCAGCAGCCACCTAAGACCGACAGGCTACACTGAAGCTTTCTTT,CASSHLRPTGYTEAFF
-,TRBV18,TRBJ2-3,TRBD2,16,TGTGCCAGCTCACCTCCGGGACTAGATTCCGCTTTCCTGCAGTATTTT,CASSPPGLDSAFLQYF
-,TRBV11-3,TRBJ2-3,-,14,TGTGCCAGCAGCTTAGGCAGTCGCACAGATACGCAGTATTTT,CASSLGSRTDTQYF
-,TRBV19,TRBJ1-4,-,15,TGTGCCAGTACCAACACCCGGGTCTCAAATGAAAAACTGTTTTTT,CASTNTRVSNEKLFF
-,TRBV4-1,TRBJ2-6,TRBD1,18,TGCGCCAGCAGCCAGCAATTTCGGACAGGGGACGGGGCCAACGTCCTGACTTTC,CASSQQFRTGDGANVLTF
-,TRBV27,TRBJ2-1,-,13,TGTGCCAGCAGGCCCGGGGGCTACAATGAGCAGTTCTTC,CASRPGGYNEQFF
-,TRBV19,TRBJ2-7,TRBD2,19,TGTGCCAGTAGTAAGAAGGGAGGTAGCGGGGGGTTTTTCTCCTACGAGCAGTACTTC,CASSKKGGSGGFFSYEQYF
once,TRBV6-1,TRBJ1-2,-,14,TGTGCCAGCAGTGAAGTACCGCGGAACTATGGCTACACCTTC,CASSEVPRNYGYTF
once,TRBV5-1,TRBJ1-4,TRBD1,15,TGCGCCAGCAGACCTGGACAGGACTATAATGAAAAACTGTTTTTT,CASRPGQDYNEKLFF
-,TRBV6-5,TRBJ2-7,-,14,TGTGCCAGCAGTTACGGTACGGGTGGTGACGAGCAGTACTTC,CASSYGTGGDEQYF
-,TRBV2,TRBJ2-1,TRBD2,14,TGTGCCAGCAGGCGGGGGGTCTCCTACAATGAGCAGTTCTTC,CASRRGVSYNEQFF
once,TRBV7-9,TRBJ1-6,-,18,TGTGCCAGCAGCTTAGGGGCTGCCGAGAGCTCCTATAATTCACCCCTCCACTTT,CASSLGAAESSYNSPLHF
-,TRBV9,TRBJ2-7,-,16,TGTGCCAGCAGCGCCGATCCAGGTTTCCTCTCCTACGAGCAGTACTTC,CASSADPGFLSYEQYF
few,TRBV2,TRBJ1-5,TRBD1,17,TGTGCCAGCAGCGTTTACCTAGCAGGGGGTAGCAATCAGCCCCAGCATTTT,CASSVYLAGGSNQPQHF
-,TRBV29-1,TRBJ2-7,TRBD1,13,TGCAGCGTTGACTCCGGACAGGGGTACGAGCAGTACTTC,CSVDSGQGYEQYF
-,TRBV2,TRBJ2-2,TRBD1,19,TGTGCCAGCAGGGGACCCGGGACAGGGATAGTAGGTAGCACCGGGGAGCTGTTTTTT,CASRGPGTGIVGSTGELFF
-,TRBV6-5,TRBJ2-7,-,15,TGTGCCAGCAGTTACTCTTCCCAGGGTGCCTACGAGCAGTACTTC,CASSYSSQGAYEQYF
once,TRBV2,TRBJ1-5,-,12,TGTGCCAGCGGGCCGCCGCATCAGCCCCAGCATTTT,CASGPPHQPQHF
-,TRBV18,TRBJ1-5,TRBD1,16,TGTGCCAGCTCACCACCGCGACAGGGGGTGGGACAGCCCCAGCATTTT,CASSPPRQGVGQPQHF
-,TRBV30,TRBJ1-2,-,16,TGTGCCTGGAGTGTAGGACACTTAATTTCGAGCTATGGCTACACCTTC,CAWSVGHLISSYGYTF
-,TRBV4-1,TRBJ1-1,-,15,TGCGCCGCCTCATCCCAGTCTTTGAGAGGGACTGAAGCTTTCTTT,CAASSQSLRGTEAFF
-,TRBV6-1,TRBJ2-7,-,13,TGTGCCAGCAGAGATCAGGGTTCCTACGAGCAGTACTTC,CASRDQGSYEQYF
-,TRBV5-1,TRBJ2-5,TRBD1,13,TGCGCCAGCAGCTATCAGGGGGAAGAGACCCAGTACTTC,CASSYQGEETQYF
-,TRBV25-1,TRBJ2-1,-,13,TGTGCCAGCAAACAAAGCTCCTACAATGAGCAGTTCTTC,CASKQSSYNEQFF
-,TRBV5-1,TRBJ2-3,-,14,TGCGCCAGCAGCTTGGTTCAGGGAACAGATACGCAGTATTTT,CASSLVQGTDTQYF
-,TRBV14,TRBJ2-3,TRBD2,20,TGTGCCAGCAGCCAAGGGCCTGCGGCTAGCGGGGGGAAACCCACAGATACGCAGTATTTT,CASSQGPAASGGKPTDTQYF
few,TRBV27,TRBJ2-7,TRBD1,14,TGTGCCAGCAGTTACAGGGACAGGTTCTACGAGCAGTACTTC,CASSYRDRFYEQYF